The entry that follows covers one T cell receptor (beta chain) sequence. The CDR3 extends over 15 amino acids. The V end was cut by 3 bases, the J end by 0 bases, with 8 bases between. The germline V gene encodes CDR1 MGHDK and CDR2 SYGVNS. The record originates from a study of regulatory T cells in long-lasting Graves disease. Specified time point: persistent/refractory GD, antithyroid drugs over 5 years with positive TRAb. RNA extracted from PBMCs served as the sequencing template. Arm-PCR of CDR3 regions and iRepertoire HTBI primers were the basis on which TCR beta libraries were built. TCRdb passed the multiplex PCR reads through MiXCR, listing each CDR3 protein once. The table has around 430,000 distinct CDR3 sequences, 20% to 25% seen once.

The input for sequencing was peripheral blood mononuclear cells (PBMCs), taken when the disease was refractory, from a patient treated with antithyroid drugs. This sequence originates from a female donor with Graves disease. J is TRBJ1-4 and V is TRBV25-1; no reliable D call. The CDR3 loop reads CASSDTRTTNEKLFF. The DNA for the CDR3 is TGTGCCAGCAGTGATACCCGGACAACTAATGAAAAACTGTTTTTT.